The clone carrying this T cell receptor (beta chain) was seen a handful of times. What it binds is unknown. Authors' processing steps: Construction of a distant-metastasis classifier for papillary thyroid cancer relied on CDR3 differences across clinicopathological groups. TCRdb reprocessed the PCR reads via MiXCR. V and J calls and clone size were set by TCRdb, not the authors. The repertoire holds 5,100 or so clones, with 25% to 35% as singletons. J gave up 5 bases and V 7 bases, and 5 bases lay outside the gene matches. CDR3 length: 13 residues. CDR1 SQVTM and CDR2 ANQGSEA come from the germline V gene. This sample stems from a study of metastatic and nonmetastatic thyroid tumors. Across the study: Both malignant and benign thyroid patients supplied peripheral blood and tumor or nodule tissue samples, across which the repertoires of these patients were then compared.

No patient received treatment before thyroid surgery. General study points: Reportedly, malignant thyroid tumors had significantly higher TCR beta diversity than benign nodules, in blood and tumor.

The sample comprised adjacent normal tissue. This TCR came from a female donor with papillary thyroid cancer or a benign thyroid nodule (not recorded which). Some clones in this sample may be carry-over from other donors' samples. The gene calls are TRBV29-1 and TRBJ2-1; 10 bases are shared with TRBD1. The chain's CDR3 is CSAPGTGDNEQFF. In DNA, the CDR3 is TGCAGCGCTCCCGGGACAGGGGACAATGAGCAGTTCTTC.